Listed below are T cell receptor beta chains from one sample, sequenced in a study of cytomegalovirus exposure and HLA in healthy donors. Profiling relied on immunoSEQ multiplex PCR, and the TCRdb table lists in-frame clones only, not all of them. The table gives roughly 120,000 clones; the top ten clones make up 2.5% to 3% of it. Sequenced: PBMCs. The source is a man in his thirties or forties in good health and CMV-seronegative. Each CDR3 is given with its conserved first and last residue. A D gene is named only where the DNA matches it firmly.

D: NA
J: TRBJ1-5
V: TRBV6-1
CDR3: CATYSRRGNQPQHF
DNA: TGTGCCACCTACTCGAGGAGGGGCAATCAGCCCCAGCATTTT

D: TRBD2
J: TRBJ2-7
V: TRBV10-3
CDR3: CAIGTSGSYEQYF
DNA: TGTGCCATCGGGACTAGCGGGAGCTACGAGCAGTACTTC

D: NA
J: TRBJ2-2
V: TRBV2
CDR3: CASKDIANTGELFF
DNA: TGTGCCAGCAAGGACATTGCGAACACCGGGGAGCTGTTTTTT

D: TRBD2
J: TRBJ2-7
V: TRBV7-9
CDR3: CASSSLGTSGYEQYF
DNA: TGTGCCAGCAGCTCTCTCGGGACTAGCGGTTACGAGCAGTACTTC

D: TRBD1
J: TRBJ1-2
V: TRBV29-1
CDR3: CSVEDDPDRGPSTGGYTF
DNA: TGCAGCGTTGAAGATGACCCGGACAGGGGTCCCTCCACCGGTGGCTACACCTTC

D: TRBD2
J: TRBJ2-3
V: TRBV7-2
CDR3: CASSLGWREADTQYF
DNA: TGTGCCAGCAGCTTAGGCTGGCGGGAGGCAGATACGCAGTATTTT

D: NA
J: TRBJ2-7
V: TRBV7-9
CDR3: CASSLDSASVEQYF
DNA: TGTGCCAGCAGCTTAGATTCGGCTAGTGTCGAGCAGTACTTC

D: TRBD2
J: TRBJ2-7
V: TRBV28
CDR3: CASSFPTSGDSYEQYF
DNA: TGTGCCAGCAGTTTCCCGACTAGCGGGGACTCCTACGAGCAGTACTTC

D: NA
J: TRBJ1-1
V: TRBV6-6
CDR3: CASHGAARDTEAFF
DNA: TGTGCCAGCCACGGAGCAGCCCGGGACACTGAAGCTTTCTTT

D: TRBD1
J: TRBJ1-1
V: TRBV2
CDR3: CASSEDRGRGTEAFF
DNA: TGTGCCAGCAGCGAAGACAGGGGAAGAGGGACTGAAGCTTTCTTT

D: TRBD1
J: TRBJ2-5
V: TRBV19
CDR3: CASKPGTGGETQYF
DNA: TGTGCCAGTAAACCCGGGACAGGGGGAGAGACCCAGTACTTC

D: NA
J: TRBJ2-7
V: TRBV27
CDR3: CASRVEVGVGEQYF
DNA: TGTGCCAGCAGAGTCGAGGTAGGAGTGGGCGAGCAGTACTTC

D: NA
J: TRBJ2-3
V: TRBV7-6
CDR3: CASSTHPGAASGVSTDTQYF
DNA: TGTGCCAGCAGCACTCACCCGGGGGCCGCCAGCGGGGTTAGCACAGATACGCAGTATTTT

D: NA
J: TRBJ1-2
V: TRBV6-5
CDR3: CASSYSTANYGYTF
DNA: TGTGCCAGCAGTTACTCTACAGCTAACTATGGCTACACCTTC

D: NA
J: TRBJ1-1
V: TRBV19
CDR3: CASSPKSGEMNTEAFF
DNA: TGTGCCAGTAGCCCTAAATCCGGGGAAATGAACACTGAAGCTTTCTTT

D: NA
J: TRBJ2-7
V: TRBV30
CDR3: CAWSVQDSYEQYF
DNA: TGTGCCTGGAGTGTACAAGACAGCTACGAGCAGTACTTC

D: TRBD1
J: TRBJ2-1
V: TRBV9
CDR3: CASSFRIDRGNEQFF
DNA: TGTGCCAGCAGCTTCCGCATAGACAGGGGCAATGAGCAGTTCTTC

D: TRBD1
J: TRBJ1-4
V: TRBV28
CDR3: CASRSPVRGQAGGEKLFF
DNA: TGTGCCAGCAGGTCCCCCGTAAGAGGACAGGCCGGGGGTGAAAAACTGTTTTTT

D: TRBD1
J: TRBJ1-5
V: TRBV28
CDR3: CASNPSGGAPPQHF
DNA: TGTGCCAGCAATCCGTCAGGGGGCGCCCCGCCCCAGCATTTT

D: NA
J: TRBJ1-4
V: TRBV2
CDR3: CASSEGQANEKLFF
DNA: TGTGCCAGCAGTGAAGGTCAGGCCAACGAAAAACTGTTTTTT

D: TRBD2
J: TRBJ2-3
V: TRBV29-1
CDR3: CSVDPGTSGRTDTQYF
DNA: TGCAGCGTCGACCCTGGGACTAGCGGGAGAACAGATACGCAGTATTTT

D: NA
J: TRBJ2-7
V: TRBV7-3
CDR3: CASSLSGEVYEQYF
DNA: TGTGCCAGCAGCTTGTCCGGGGAGGTCTACGAGCAGTACTTC

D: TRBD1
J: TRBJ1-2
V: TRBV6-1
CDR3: CASSRGQNYGYTF
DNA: TGTGCCAGCAGCAGGGGACAGAACTATGGCTACACCTTC

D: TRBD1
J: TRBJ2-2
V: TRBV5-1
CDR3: CASSLLDRGSGELFF
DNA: TGCGCCAGCAGCTTGCTGGACAGGGGGTCCGGGGAGCTGTTTTTT

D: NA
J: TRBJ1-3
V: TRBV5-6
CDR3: CASSARNAGNTIYF
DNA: TGTGCCAGCAGCGCGAGGAACGCGGGAAACACCATATATTTT

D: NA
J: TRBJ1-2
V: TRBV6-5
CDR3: CASRYLDRRYGYTF
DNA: TGTGCCAGCAGATACCTAGACAGGCGGTATGGCTACACCTTC

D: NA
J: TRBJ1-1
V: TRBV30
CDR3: CAWSTRAVRQAFF
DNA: TGTGCCTGGAGTACGCGGGCCGTGAGGCAAGCTTTCTTT